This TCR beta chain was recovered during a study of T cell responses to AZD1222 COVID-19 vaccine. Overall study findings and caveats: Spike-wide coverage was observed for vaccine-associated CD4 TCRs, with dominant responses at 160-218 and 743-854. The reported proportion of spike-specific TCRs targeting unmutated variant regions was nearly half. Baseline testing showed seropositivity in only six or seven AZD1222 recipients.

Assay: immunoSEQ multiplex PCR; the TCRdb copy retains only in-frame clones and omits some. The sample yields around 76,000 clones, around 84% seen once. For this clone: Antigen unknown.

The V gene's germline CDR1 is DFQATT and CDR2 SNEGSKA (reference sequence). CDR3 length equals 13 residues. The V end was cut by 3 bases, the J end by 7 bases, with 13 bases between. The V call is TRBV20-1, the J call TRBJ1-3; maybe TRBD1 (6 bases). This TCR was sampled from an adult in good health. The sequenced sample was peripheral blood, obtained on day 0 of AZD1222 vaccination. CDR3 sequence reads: CSASAGGRNTIYF. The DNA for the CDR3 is TGCAGTGCTAGTGCCGGGGGCAGGAACACCATATATTTT.